Presented here are 27 T cell receptor beta chains from one specimen sequenced in a study of beta chain features in type 1 diabetes. Since all of the isolated RNA was reverse transcribed, expressed TCRB transcripts were what got sequenced. Using immunoSEQ multiplex PCR, the repertoire was profiled, and TCRdb retains in-frame clones only, with some absent. This sample carries about 340,000 clones, roughly 9% of them seen once, and the ten largest clones take roughly 1%. Regarding the study as a whole: In all four CD4+ subsets, TCRB CDR3 length was significantly, moderately reduced in type 1 diabetes.

Antigens for these TCRs are unknown. The sequenced sample was central memory CD4+ T cells from blood. The source of these receptors is a man between 25 and 39 years old with type 1 diabetes.

This clone was seen ten or more times. The rearrangement uses TRBV4-1 and TRBJ1-5; weak D call: TRBD1 (6 bases). V was shortened by 0 bases and J by 7 bases, with 13 bases between the two germline ends. In germline, CDR1 is MGHRA, CDR2 YSYEKL. This CDR3 is built from 15 residues. CDR3 loop: CASSQDGQRGQPQHF. CDR3 DNA sequence: TGCGCCAGCAGCCAAGATGGACAGAGGGGGCAGCCCCAGCATTTT.

This clone was seen more than once but under ten times. CDR3 amino acids: CASSTDSYEQYF. The CDR3 DNA reads TGTGCCAGCAGTACAGACTCCTACGAGCAGTACTTC. The chain combines TRBV2 with TRBJ2-7; D unclear. In germline, CDR1 is SNHLY, CDR2 FYNNEI. V gave up 5 bases and J gave up 0 bases, with 5 bases separating them. The CDR3 is 12 residues long.

The chain couples TRBV9 to TRBJ2-6; TRBD2 is a possible D gene (6 bases). CDR1 and CDR2 (germline): SGDLS, YYNGEE. V was pared by 4 bases and J by 4 bases, with 18 bases between. The CDR3 length is 17 residues. CDR3 region: CASSTRPAGSGANVLTF. The DNA for the CDR3 is TGTGCCAGCAGCACACGACCCGCGGGGTCCGGGGCCAACGTCCTGACTTTC.

On this clone itself: This sample includes further DNA sequences coding for the same CDR3. This chain uses TRBV9 with TRBJ2-5; 10 nucleotides align to TRBD2. Unmatched junction bases numbered 0, after V lost 0 bases and J lost 4 bases. Germline V gene lookup returns CDR1 SGDLS and CDR2 YYNGEE. The CDR3 is made up of 14 amino acids. The CDR3, as DNA: TGTGCCAGCAGCGTAGTAGCGGGGGGAGAGACCCAGTACTTC. This codes for CASSVVAGGETQYF.

J is TRBJ2-7 and V is TRBV11-2, with 9 bases fitting TRBD2. The CDR3 is made up of 16 amino acids. J gave up 6 bases and V 5 bases, and 14 bases lay outside the gene matches. Per germline, CDR1 SGHAT and CDR2 FQNNGV. The CDR3 DNA reads as TGTGCCAGCAGCACCTCCCCCGGCGGGGGGGGGTCCGAGCAGTACTTC. Amino acids: CASSTSPGGGGSEQYF.

This clone was counted only a few times. The V call is TRBV9, the J call TRBJ2-3, with TRBD2 identical over 9 bases. J lost 3 bases, V lost 5 bases, and 10 bases had no gene match. This CDR3 contains 16 residues. Germline loops: CDR1 SGDLS, CDR2 YYNGEE. The CDR3 coding sequence is TGTGCCAGCAGTCCCCTGGCGGGGGGGGAAACAGATACGCAGTATTTT. This translates into CASSPLAGGETDTQYF.

This CDR3 reads CASSSNPGETQYF. CDR3 nucleotides: TGTGCCAGCAGCAGCAACCCAGGAGAGACCCAGTACTTC. J is TRBJ2-5 and V is TRBV9; D remains ambiguous. In germline, CDR1 is SGDLS, CDR2 YYNGEE. The CDR3 length is 13 residues. V lost 4 bases and J 4 bases, leaving 11 bases between the germline ends. Supplemented by reference TRBV9 and TRBJ2-5, the full variable domain reads DSGVTQTPKHLITATGQRVTLRCSPRSGDLSVYWYQQSLDQGLQFLIQYYNGEERAKGNILERFSAQQFPDLHSELNLSSLELGDSALYFCASSSNPGETQYFGPGTRLLVL.

J is TRBJ2-3 and V is TRBV4-3; no reliable D call. The CDR3 consists of 15 residues. Germline assignment: CDR1 LGHNA and CDR2 YSLEER. Between the trimmed V and J ends, which lost 1 base and 4 bases, there was a span of 12 bases. The CDR3 here is CASSQGPSKADTQYF. The CDR3, as DNA: TGCGCCAGCAGCCAAGGCCCTTCTAAGGCAGATACGCAGTATTTT.

This clone was counted a few times. The J gene is TRBJ1-1, the V gene TRBV7-8; D is uncertain. V was shortened by 0 bases and J by 3 bases, with 5 bases between the two germline ends. Germline V CDR1 and CDR2: SGHVS, FQNEAQ. There are 13 residues in the CDR3. The CDR3 DNA reads TGTGCCAGCAGCTTAGCGCTGGACACTGAAGCTTTCTTT. Its translation: CASSLALDTEAFF.

This clone came up a few times. The chain carries TRBV2 and TRBJ2-5; D unresolved. Deletions cut 3 bases from V and 12 bases from J, with 14 bases between. The CDR3 loop spans 12 amino acids. Germline V gene sequence: CDR1 SNHLY, CDR2 FYNNEI. This CDR3 is CASSDDPARKYF. CDR3 nucleotide sequence: TGTGCCAGCAGTGACGATCCGGCACGCAAGTACTTC.

For this clone: The same CDR3 is also encoded by other DNA sequences in this sample. The gene calls are TRBV7-2 and TRBJ2-3, with 10 bases aligning to TRBD2. J gave up 5 bases and V 2 bases, and 4 bases lay outside the gene matches. CDR1 SGHTA and CDR2 FQGNSA come from the germline V gene. The CDR3 is 15 amino acids. The CDR3 region has the DNA TGTGCCAGCAGCTTACGTCTAGCGGGGGTAGATACGCAGTATTTT. Protein product: CASSLRLAGVDTQYF.

This clone was found a few times. The V gene is TRBV5-1, the J gene TRBJ1-1, with D unresolved. CDR1 is SGHRS, CDR2 YFSETQ, per germline. The V and J ends lost 5 bases and 0 bases respectively, with 8 bases between them. There are 13 residues in the CDR3. CDR3 bases: TGCGCCAGCAGGCAGGCGGTGAACACTGAAGCTTTCTTT. This gives the protein CASRQAVNTEAFF.

V and J are TRBV7-2 and TRBJ1-6, with D uncertain. V was shortened by 1 base and J by 3 bases, with 7 bases between the two germline ends. Germline CDR1 and CDR2: SGHTA and FQGNSA. CDR3 size: 15 residues. The CDR3 sequence: CASSLVQDYNSPLHF. The CDR3 DNA sequence: TGTGCCAGCAGCTTAGTGCAGGACTATAATTCACCCCTCCACTTT.

The chain combines TRBV7-2 with TRBJ2-7; D possibly corresponds to TRBD1 (6 bases). The germline gives CDR1 SGHTA, CDR2 FQGNSA. Deletions cut 5 bases from V and 2 bases from J, with 19 bases between. This CDR3 is 16 amino acids long. The CDR3: CASSKQGLPSAYEQYF. CDR3 DNA: TGTGCCAGCAGCAAACAGGGTCTACCCTCCGCCTACGAGCAGTACTTC.

V usage is TRBV2 and J usage is TRBJ1-2, with D unresolved. Trimming stripped 2 bases from V and 0 bases from J, with 7 bases between. This CDR3 is built from 14 residues. From germline, CDR1 is SNHLY and CDR2 FYNNEI. This chain's CDR3 is CASSEMSPNYGYTF. The CDR3 nucleotides are TGTGCCAGCAGTGAAATGAGCCCTAACTATGGCTACACCTTC. The full variable domain, rest sourced from reference TRBV2 and TRBJ1-2, is EPEVTQTPSHQVTQMGQEVILRCVPISNHLYFYWYRQILGQKVEFLVSFYNNEISEKSEIFDDQFSVERPDGSNFTLKIRSTKLEDSAMYFCASSEMSPNYGYTFGSGTRLTVV.

The sample holds a few counts of this clone. The chain employs TRBV5-6 and TRBJ1-2; 12 bases agree with TRBD1. This CDR3 is 13 amino acids long. CDR1 and CDR2 from the germline V gene are SGHDT and YYEEEE. The ends lost 5 bases at V and 8 bases at J; junction bases unmatched: 4. CDR3 DNA: TGTGCCAGCAGTTCCGGGACAGGGGGCGGCTACACCTTC. Translation: CASSSGTGGGYTF.

V gene TRBV6-5 combines with J gene TRBJ2-3, with D hard to call. V gave up 0 bases and J gave up 6 bases, with 7 bases separating them. The CDR3 is 13 residues long. From germline, CDR1 is MNHEY and CDR2 SVGAGI. The CDR3 region is CASSYSGADTQYF. CDR3 bases: TGTGCCAGCAGTTACTCGGGCGCGGATACGCAGTATTTT.

This clone was recorded many times. The V and J genes are TRBV10-3 and TRBJ2-3; D remains ambiguous. Deletions cut 0 bases from V and 4 bases from J, with 5 bases between. In germline, CDR1 is ENHRY, CDR2 SYGVKD. The CDR3 is 13 amino acids. The CDR3 spells CAISESVADTQYF. The DNA for the CDR3 is TGTGCCATCAGTGAGTCGGTGGCAGATACGCAGTATTTT.

A few counts support this clone. V is TRBV30 and J is TRBJ2-3; the D gene is possibly TRBD1 (6 bases). The CDR3 length is 12 residues. Germline V gives CDR1 GTSNPN, CDR2 SVGIG (reference sequence). Trimming stripped 5 bases from V and 3 bases from J, with 9 bases between. The CDR3 sequence: CAWQTGTDTQYF. CDR3 in DNA: TGTGCCTGGCAGACAGGTACAGATACGCAGTATTTT.

This clone was counted a few times. V is TRBV19 and J is TRBJ1-2, with D perhaps TRBD1 (5 bases). V lost 4 bases to trimming and J lost 5 bases, with 14 bases between them. CDR1 and CDR2 from the germline V gene are LNHDA and SQIVND (reference sequence). The CDR3 consists of 14 residues. CDR3 amino acids: CASSKQGSEYGYTF. CDR3 DNA sequence: TGTGCCAGTAGTAAGCAGGGATCGGAATATGGCTACACCTTC.

The chain recombines TRBV5-4 with TRBJ2-3, with TRBD2 identical over 15 bases. V lost 4 bases, J lost 0 bases, and 9 bases stayed unmatched. CDR3 length: 19 amino acids. Germline lookup yields CDR1 SGHNT and CDR2 YYREEE (reference sequence). CDR3 sequence: CASSRPGLAGGDSTDTQYF. The DNA for the CDR3 is TGTGCCAGCAGCAGGCCGGGACTAGCGGGGGGCGATAGCACAGATACGCAGTATTTT. Variable domain in full (rest from reference TRBV5-4 and TRBJ2-3): ETGVTQSPTHLIKTRGQQVTLRCSSQSGHNTVSWYQQALGQGPQFIFQYYREEENGRGNFPPRFSGLQFPNYSSELNVNALELDDSALYLCASSRPGLAGGDSTDTQYFGPGTRLTVL.

CDR3 loop: CASRPTSWGTDTQYF. The CDR3 bases are TGTGCCAGCAGGCCTACTTCGTGGGGGACAGATACGCAGTATTTT. The chain has TRBV6-5 and TRBJ2-3, with D perhaps being TRBD1 or TRBD2 (5 bases each). CDR3 length equals 15 residues. Trimming removed 6 bases from V and 3 bases from J, with 16 bases in between. CDR1 is MNHEY, CDR2 SVGAGI, per germline.

The chain employs TRBV9 and TRBJ1-6; 8 nucleotides line up with TRBD1. The CDR3 contains 15 residues. CDR1 and CDR2 (germline): SGDLS, YYNGEE. Losses at the gene ends were 3 bases for V and 7 bases for J; bases not matched to a gene: 6. As DNA, the CDR3 is TGTGCCAGCAGCGCCTCCGGGACAGGAAATTCACCCCTCCACTTT. This codes for CASSASGTGNSPLHF. Using reference TRBV9 and TRBJ1-6 for the parts outside the CDR3, the full variable domain is DSGVTQTPKHLITATGQRVTLRCSPRSGDLSVYWYQQSLDQGLQFLIQYYNGEERAKGNILERFSAQQFPDLHSELNLSSLELGDSALYFCASSASGTGNSPLHFGNGTRLTVT.

A few counts support this clone. Written as DNA, the CDR3 is TGTGCCAGCAGTTACTCTCGGCGGGGGGGCTCTGAGCAGTTCTTC. Encoded protein: CASSYSRRGGSEQFF. The chain joins TRBV27 to TRBJ2-1; 9 nucleotides agree with TRBD2. Unmatched junction bases numbered 10, after V lost 4 bases and J lost 9 bases. Germline CDR1 MNHEY, CDR2 SMNVEV (reference sequence). This CDR3 region has 15 residues.

In its sample, this clone was seen a few times. V usage is TRBV2 and J usage is TRBJ2-5; 8 nucleotides agree with TRBD1. Germline V gene data show CDR1 as SNHLY and CDR2 as FYNNEI. The V segment lost 5 bases and the J segment 6 bases; nucleotides outside the gene matches: 8. The CDR3 runs 14 residues. Written as DNA, the CDR3 is TGTGCCAGCAGTTCTGACAGGGGAGGACAGACCCAGTACTTC. Translating gives CASSSDRGGQTQYF.

The chain combines TRBV14 with TRBJ1-1; D is unclear. CDR1 SGHDN and CDR2 FVKESK come from the germline V gene. CDR3 length: 14 amino acids. V was cut by 7 bases and J by 1 base, with 13 bases left in between. This CDR3 reads CASTRTAGNTEAFF. The CDR3 DNA follows: TGTGCCAGCACCAGGACTGCCGGGAACACTGAAGCTTTCTTT.

The rearrangement uses TRBV7-9 and TRBJ2-5; D possibly corresponds to TRBD1 (5 bases). The V gene's germline CDR1 is SEHNR and CDR2 FQNEAQ (reference sequence). This CDR3 is built from 13 residues. V was clipped by 4 bases and J by 1 base, with 7 bases between them. Here the CDR3 reads CASSSRAQETQYF. DNA for the CDR3: TGTGCCAGCAGCTCCAGGGCCCAAGAGACCCAGTACTTC.